This T cell receptor (beta chain) was retrieved from a study of blood T cell repertoires in COVID-19. Germline-derived CDR1 and CDR2 are SEHNR and FQNEAQ (reference sequence). The CDR3 spans 13 residues. J lost 4 bases, V lost 5 bases, and 3 bases had no gene match. Here immunoSEQ multiplex PCR was the method, and the copy in TCRdb shows in-frame clones only, minus some. The repertoire holds some 320,000 clones, with 70% to 90% as singletons. The material sequenced was PBMCs or T cells enriched from blood (not recorded which). The chain couples TRBV7-9 to TRBJ1-1; TRBD1 matches at 8 bases. The TCR originated in a woman in her twenties or thirties who had recovered from COVID-19. The CDR3 DNA is TGTGCCAGCAGCCGGACAGGGCGCACTGAAGCTTTCTTT. Its protein is CASSRTGRTEAFF.